This T cell receptor (beta chain) is drawn from a study of spatial heterogeneity in lung cancer. Across the whole study: An average of more than ten raw reads was observed per unique TCR and UMI combination.

Turning to this clonotype: A much larger clone sits a single nucleotide away, making a read error possible.

The germline V gene encodes CDR1 SGHRS and CDR2 YFSETQ. The CDR3 contains 13 residues. Every cDNA TCR molecule received its own unique molecular identifier. MiXCR was run by TCRdb on the 5' RACE reads, yielding one entry per CDR3 protein. Among over 50,000 distinct CDR3 sequences listed, around 6% were seen once. Time point specified: sample taken at primary tumor resection. The donors were 70 or so patients with non-small cell lung cancer that was early-stage and untreated. Unsorted samples of tumor, nontumor lung or frozen PBMC had their whole RNA sequenced. Material: PBMCs, obtained at surgery. This TCR came from a female donor with early-stage non-small cell lung cancer. This chain uses TRBV5-1 with TRBJ2-5; the D gene is possibly TRBD1 (6 bases). CDR3: CASSGNREETLYF. CDR3 nucleotides: TGCGCCAGCAGCGGAAACAGGGAAGAGACCCTGTACTTC. The variable domain in full, completed from reference TRBV5-1 and TRBJ2-5, reads KAGVTQTPRYLIKTRGQQVTLSCSPISGHRSVSWYQQTPGQGLQFLFEYFSETQRNKGNFPGRFSGRQFSNSRSEMNVSTLELGDSALYLCASSGNREETLYFGPGTRLLVL.